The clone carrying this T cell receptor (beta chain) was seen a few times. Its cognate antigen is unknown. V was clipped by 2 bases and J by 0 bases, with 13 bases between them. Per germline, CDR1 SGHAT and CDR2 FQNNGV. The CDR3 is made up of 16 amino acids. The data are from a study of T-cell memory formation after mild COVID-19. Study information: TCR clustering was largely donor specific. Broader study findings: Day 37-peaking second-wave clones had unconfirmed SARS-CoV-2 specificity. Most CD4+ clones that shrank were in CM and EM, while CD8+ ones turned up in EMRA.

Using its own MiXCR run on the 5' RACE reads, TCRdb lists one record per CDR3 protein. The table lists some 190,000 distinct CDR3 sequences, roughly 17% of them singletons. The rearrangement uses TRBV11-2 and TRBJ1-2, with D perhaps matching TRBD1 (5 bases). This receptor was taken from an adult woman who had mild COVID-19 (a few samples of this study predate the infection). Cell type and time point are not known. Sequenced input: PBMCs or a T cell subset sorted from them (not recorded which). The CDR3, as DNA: TGTGCCAGCAGCTTAACCCCTGACAGTGCTAACTATGGCTACACCTTC. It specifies CASSLTPDSANYGYTF.